This T cell receptor beta chain was sequenced during a study of blood T cell repertoires in COVID-19. As for the study in general: Sites in the United States, Italy and Spain provided acute and convalescent COVID-19 samples. T cells, B-cell-depleted T cells, or PBMCs provided the cDNA or gDNA that served as material.

Seattle patients were enrolled while actively infected and followed longitudinally. In the authors' methods: It was from reference gene primer amplification that nucleated cell counts were estimated. Sequenced by immunoSEQ multiplex PCR; TCRdb stores in-frame clones only, minus some. V and J calls and clone size come straight from that table; D and trimming were deduced from the DNA. Of some 200,000 clones in the sample, approximately 87% were seen once. V was clipped by 3 bases and J by 6 bases, with 11 bases between them. Germline V CDR1 and CDR2: SNHLY, FYNNEI. This CDR3 contains 13 residues. This chain connects TRBV2 to TRBJ1-1; perhaps TRBD1 as D (6 bases). The sequence derives from a woman aged 55 to 70 with COVID-19, enrolled during active disease. Sequenced material: peripheral blood. CDR3 protein: CASSDRQGSEAFF. DNA for the CDR3: TGTGCCAGCAGTGATAGGCAGGGGTCTGAAGCTTTCTTT. Filled out from reference TRBV2 and TRBJ1-1, the complete variable domain reads EPEVTQTPSHQVTQMGQEVILRCVPISNHLYFYWYRQILGQKVEFLVSFYNNEISEKSEIFDDQFSVERPDGSNFTLKIRSTKLEDSAMYFCASSDRQGSEAFFGQGTRLTVV.